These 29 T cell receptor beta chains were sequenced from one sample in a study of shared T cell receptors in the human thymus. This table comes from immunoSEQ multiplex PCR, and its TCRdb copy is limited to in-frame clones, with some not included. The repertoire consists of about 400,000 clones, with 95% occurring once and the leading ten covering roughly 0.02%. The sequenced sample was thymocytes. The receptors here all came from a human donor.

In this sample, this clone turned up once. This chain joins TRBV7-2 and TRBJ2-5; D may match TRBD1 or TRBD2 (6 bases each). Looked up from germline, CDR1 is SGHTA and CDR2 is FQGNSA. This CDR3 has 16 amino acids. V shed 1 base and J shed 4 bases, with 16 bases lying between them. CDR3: CASSLGGRLAAETQYF. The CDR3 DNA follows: TGTGCCAGCAGCTTAGGGGGGCGATTAGCGGCAGAGACCCAGTACTTC.

The CDR3 loop reads CASSELAGGLYEQYF. In DNA, the CDR3 is TGTGCCAGCAGCGAACTAGCGGGAGGCCTCTACGAGCAGTACTTC. V is TRBV28 and J is TRBJ2-7, with 12 bases fitting TRBD2. This CDR3 comprises 15 residues. With 6 bases clipped from V and 3 bases from J, the junction kept 6 bases outside the gene matches. Looked up from germline, CDR1 is MDHEN and CDR2 is SYDVKM.

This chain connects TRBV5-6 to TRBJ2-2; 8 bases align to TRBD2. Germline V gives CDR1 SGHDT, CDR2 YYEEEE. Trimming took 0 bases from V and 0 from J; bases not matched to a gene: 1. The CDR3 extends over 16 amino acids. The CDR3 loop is CASSLASGPNTGELFF. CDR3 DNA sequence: TGTGCCAGCAGCTTGGCTAGCGGGCCGAACACCGGGGAGCTGTTTTTT.

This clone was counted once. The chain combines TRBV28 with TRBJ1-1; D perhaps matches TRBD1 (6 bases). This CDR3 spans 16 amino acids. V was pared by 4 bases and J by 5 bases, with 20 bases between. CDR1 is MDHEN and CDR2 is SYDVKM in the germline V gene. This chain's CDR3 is CASSWGRGGLRTEAFF. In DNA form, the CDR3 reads TGTGCCAGCAGTTGGGGTCGGGGGGGGCTGCGGACTGAAGCTTTCTTT.

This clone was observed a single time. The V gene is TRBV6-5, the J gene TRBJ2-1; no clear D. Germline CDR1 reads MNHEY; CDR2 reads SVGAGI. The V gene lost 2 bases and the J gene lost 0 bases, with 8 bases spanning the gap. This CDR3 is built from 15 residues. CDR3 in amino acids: CASSYMDGSYNEQFF. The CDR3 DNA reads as TGTGCCAGCAGTTACATGGACGGCTCCTACAATGAGCAGTTCTTC.

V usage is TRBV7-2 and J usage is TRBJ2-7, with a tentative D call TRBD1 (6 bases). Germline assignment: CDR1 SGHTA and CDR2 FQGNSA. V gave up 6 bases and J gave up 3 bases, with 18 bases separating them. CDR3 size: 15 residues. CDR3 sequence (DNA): TGTGCCAGCAGTTCACCCACAGGGTTCCACTACGAGCAGTACTTC. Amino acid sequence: CASSSPTGFHYEQYF.

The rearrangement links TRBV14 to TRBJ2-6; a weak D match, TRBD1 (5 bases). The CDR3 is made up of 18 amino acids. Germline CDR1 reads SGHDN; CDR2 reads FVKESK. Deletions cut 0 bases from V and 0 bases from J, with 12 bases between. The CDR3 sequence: CASSQELRQTSGANVLTF. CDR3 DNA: TGTGCCAGCAGCCAAGAACTTCGACAGACCTCTGGGGCCAACGTCCTGACTTTC.

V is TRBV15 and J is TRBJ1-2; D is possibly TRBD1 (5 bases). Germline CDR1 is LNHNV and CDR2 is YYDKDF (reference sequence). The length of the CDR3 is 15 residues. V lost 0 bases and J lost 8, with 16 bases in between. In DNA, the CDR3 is TGTGCCACCAGCAGAGATCCGGCAGGGTCTAAGGGCTACACCTTC. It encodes CATSRDPAGSKGYTF.

The CDR3 DNA follows: TGTGCCAGCACCTCATCGGGGAAGGGTGAAAAACTGTTTTTT. Translated: CASTSSGKGEKLFF. The chain couples TRBV11-2 to TRBJ1-4; D unclear. Germline V gene sequence: CDR1 SGHAT, CDR2 FQNNGV. The CDR3 has 14 amino acids. Between the trimmed V and J ends, which lost 7 bases and 7 bases, there was a span of 16 bases.

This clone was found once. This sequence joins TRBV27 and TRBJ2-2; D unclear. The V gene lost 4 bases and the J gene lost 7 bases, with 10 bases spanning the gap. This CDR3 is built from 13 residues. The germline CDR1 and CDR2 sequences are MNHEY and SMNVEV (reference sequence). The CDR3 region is CASSSIWGGELFF. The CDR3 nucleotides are TGTGCCAGCAGTTCGATCTGGGGCGGGGAGCTGTTTTTT.

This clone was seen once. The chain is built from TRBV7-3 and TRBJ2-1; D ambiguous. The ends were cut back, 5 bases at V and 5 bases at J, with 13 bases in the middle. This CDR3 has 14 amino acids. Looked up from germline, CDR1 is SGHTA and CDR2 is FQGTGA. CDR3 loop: CASSHGQKNNEQFF. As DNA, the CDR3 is TGTGCCAGCAGCCATGGGCAGAAGAACAATGAGCAGTTCTTC. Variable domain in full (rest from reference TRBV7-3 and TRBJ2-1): GAGVSQTPSNKVTEKGKYVELRCDPISGHTALYWYRQSLGQGPEFLIYFQGTGAADDSGLPNDRFFAVRPEGSVSTLKIQRTERGDSAVYLCASSHGQKNNEQFFGPGTRLTVL.

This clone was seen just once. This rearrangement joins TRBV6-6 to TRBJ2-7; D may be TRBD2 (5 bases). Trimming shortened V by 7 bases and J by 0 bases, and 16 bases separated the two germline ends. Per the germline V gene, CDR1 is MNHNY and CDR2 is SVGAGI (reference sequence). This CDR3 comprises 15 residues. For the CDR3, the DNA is TGTGCCAGCATCCCGCGAGGGTCCAGCTCCTACGAGCAGTACTTC. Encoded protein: CASIPRGSSSYEQYF.

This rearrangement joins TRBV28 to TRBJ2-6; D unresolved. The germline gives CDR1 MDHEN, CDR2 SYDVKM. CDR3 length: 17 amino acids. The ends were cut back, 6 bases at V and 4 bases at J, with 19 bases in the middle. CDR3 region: CASSLLARCTGANVLTF. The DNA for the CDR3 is TGTGCCAGCAGCCTCCTGGCACGGTGTACAGGGGCCAACGTCCTGACTTTC.

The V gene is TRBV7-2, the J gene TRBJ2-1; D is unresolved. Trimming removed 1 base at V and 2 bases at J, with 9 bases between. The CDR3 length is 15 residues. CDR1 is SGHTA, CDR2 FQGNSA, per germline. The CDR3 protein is CASSLGGFTYNEQFF. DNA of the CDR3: TGTGCCAGCAGCTTAGGCGGATTTACCTACAATGAGCAGTTCTTC.

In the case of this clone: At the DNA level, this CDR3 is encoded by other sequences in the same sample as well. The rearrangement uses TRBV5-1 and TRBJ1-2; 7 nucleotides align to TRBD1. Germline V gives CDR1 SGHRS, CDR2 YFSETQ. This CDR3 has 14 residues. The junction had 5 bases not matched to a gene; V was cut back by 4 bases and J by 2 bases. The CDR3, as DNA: TGCGCCAGCAGCCTCGGACAGGTGAACTATGGCTACACCTTC. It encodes CASSLGQVNYGYTF.

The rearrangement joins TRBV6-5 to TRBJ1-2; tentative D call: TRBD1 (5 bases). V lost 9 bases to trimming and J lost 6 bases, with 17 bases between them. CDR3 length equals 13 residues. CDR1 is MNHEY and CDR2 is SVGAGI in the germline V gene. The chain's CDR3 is CASSGLGCNGYTF. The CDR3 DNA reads TGTGCCAGTTCAGGGCTGGGGTGCAATGGCTACACCTTC.

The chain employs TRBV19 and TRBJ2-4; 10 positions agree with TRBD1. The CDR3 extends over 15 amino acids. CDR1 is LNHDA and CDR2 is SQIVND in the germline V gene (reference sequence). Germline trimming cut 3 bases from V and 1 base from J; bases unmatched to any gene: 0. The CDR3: CASSMGQGAKNIQYF. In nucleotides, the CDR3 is TGTGCCAGTAGTATGGGACAGGGGGCCAAAAACATTCAGTACTTC.

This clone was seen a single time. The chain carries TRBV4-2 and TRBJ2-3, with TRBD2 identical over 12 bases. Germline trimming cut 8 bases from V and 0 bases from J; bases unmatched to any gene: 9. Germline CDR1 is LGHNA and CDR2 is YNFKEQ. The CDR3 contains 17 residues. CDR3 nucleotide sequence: TGTGCCAGCGGCCCCTGGACTAGCGGGACGAGCACAGATACGCAGTATTTT. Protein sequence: CASGPWTSGTSTDTQYF.

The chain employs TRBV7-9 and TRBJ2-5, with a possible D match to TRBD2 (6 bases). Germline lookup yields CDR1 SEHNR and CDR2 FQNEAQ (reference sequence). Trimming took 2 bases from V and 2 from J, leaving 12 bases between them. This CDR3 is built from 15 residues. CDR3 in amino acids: CASSLRRGRQETQYF. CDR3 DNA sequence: TGTGCCAGCAGCTTACGGCGGGGAAGGCAAGAGACCCAGTACTTC.

CDR3 DNA sequence: TGTGCCAGCAGTTTAAGGCCCTCGGGGTGGGAGACGAACACTGAAGCTTTCTTT. Translated, it gives CASSLRPSGWETNTEAFF. The chain joins TRBV27 to TRBJ1-1; D ambiguous. This CDR3 region has 18 residues. Germline-derived CDR1 and CDR2 are MNHEY and SMNVEV (reference sequence). V lost 2 bases and J 1 base, leaving 20 bases between the germline ends.

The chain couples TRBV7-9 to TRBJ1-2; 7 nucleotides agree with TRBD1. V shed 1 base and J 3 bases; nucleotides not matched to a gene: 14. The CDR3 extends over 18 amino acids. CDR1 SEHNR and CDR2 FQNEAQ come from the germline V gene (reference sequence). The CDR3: CASSLGLDRRRQDYGYTF. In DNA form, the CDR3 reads TGTGCCAGCAGCTTAGGGTTGGACAGGCGGCGGCAGGACTATGGCTACACCTTC.

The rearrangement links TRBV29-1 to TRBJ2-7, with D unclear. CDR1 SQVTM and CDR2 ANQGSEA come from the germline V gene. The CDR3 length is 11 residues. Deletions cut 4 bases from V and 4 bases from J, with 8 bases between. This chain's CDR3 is CSVVGLYEQYF. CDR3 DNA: TGCAGCGTTGTAGGGTTGTACGAGCAGTACTTC.

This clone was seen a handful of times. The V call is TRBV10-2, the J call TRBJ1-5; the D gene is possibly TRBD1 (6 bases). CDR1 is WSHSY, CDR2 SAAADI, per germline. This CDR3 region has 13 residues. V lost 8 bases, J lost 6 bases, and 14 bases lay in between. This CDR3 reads CASCHRVGQPQHF. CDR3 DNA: TGCGCCAGCTGTCACAGGGTAGGTCAGCCCCAGCATTTT.

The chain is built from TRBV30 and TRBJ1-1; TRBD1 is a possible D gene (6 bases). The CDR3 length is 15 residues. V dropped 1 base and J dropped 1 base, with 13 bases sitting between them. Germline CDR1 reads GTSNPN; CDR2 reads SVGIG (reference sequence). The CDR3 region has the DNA TGTGCCTGGAGTGGCGGCGACAGGCCGAACACTGAAGCTTTCTTT. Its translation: CAWSGGDRPNTEAFF.

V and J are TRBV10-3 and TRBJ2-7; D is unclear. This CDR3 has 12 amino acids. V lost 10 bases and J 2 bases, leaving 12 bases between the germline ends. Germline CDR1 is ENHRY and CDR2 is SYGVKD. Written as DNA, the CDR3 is TGTGCCACAAAAACTACGACCTACGAGCAGTACTTC. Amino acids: CATKTTTYEQYF.

Written as DNA, the CDR3 is TGTGCCAGCAGGGGACACACCCGGTATCTCCCTGATGAAGCTTTCTTT. Residues: CASRGHTRYLPDEAFF. The V gene is TRBV25-1, the J gene TRBJ1-1, with TRBD1 as a possible D gene (6 bases). The germline V and J ends were trimmed by 6 bases and 7 bases, with 24 bases remaining between them. The CDR3 consists of 16 residues. Germline V gene lookup returns CDR1 MGHDK and CDR2 SYGVNS.

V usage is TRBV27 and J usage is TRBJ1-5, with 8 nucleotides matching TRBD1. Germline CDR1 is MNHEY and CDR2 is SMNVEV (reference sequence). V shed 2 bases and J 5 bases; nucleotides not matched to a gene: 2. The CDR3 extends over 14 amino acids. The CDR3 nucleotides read TGTGCCAGCAGTTTACAGGGGGCGGATCAGCCCCAGCATTTT. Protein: CASSLQGADQPQHF.

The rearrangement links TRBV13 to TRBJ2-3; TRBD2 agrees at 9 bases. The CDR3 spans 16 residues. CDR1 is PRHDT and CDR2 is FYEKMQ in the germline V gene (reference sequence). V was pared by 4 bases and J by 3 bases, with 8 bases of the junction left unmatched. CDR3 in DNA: TGTGCCAGCAGCTGGGGGGTCAGCGGGAGGACAGATACGCAGTATTTT. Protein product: CASSWGVSGRTDTQYF.

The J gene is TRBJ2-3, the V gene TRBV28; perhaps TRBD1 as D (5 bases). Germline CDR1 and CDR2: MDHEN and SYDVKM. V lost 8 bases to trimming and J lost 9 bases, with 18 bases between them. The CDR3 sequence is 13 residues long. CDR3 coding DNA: TGTGCCAGCGTGTCTGGACAAAAAATAACGCAGTATTTT. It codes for CASVSGQKITQYF.